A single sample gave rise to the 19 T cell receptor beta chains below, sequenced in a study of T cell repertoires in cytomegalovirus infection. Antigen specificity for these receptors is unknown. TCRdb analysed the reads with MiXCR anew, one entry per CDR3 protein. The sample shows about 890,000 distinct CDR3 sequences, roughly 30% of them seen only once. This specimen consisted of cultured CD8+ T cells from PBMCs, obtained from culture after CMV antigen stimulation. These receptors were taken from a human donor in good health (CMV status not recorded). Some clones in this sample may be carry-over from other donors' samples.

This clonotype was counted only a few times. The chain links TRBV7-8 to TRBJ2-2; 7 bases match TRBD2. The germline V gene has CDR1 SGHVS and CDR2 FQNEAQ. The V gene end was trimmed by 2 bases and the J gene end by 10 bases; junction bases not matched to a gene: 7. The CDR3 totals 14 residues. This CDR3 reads CASSLRGDSVELFF. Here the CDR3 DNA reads TGTGCCAGCAGCTTACGGGGGGACTCCGTGGAGCTGTTTTTT. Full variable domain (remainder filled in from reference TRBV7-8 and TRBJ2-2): GAGVSQSPRYKVAKRGQDVALRCDPISGHVSLFWYQQALGQGPEFLTYFQNEAQLDKSGLPSDRFFAERPEGSVSTLKIQRTQQEDSAVYLCASSLRGDSVELFFGEGSRLTVL.

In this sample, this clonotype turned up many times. DNA of the CDR3: TGTGCCAGCAGCTTACGACAGGGTCTTTACGAGCAGTACTTC. Encoded protein: CASSLRQGLYEQYF. The chain combines TRBV7-9 with TRBJ2-7, with TRBD1 matching over 7 bases. Germline V gene data show CDR1 as SEHNR and CDR2 as FQNEAQ (reference sequence). The junction had 5 bases not matched to a gene; V was cut back by 2 bases and J by 4 bases. The CDR3 consists of 14 residues. Full variable domain (rest looked up from reference TRBV7-9 and TRBJ2-7): DTGVSQNPRHKITKRGQNVTFRCDPISEHNRLYWYRQTLGQGPEFLTYFQNEAQLEKSRLLSDRFSAERPKGSFSTLEIQRTEQGDSAMYLCASSLRQGLYEQYFGPGTRLTVT.

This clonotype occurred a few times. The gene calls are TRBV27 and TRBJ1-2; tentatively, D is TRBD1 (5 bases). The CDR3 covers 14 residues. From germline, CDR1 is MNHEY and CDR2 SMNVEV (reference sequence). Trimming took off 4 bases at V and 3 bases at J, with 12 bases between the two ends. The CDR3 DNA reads TGTGCCAGCAGTTCCCCCGGGGCCCACTATGGCTACACCTTC. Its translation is CASSSPGAHYGYTF.

The CDR3 sequence is CSVLDRGRVATEAFF. As DNA, the CDR3 is TGCAGCGTTCTGGACAGGGGGAGGGTTGCTACTGAAGCTTTCTTT. The gene calls are TRBV29-1 and TRBJ1-1, with 10 positions matching TRBD1. The CDR3 runs 15 residues. Germline assignment: CDR1 SQVTM and CDR2 ANQGSEA. With 5 bases clipped from V and 5 bases from J, the junction kept 11 bases outside the gene matches.

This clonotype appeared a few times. The CDR3: CASGPRGGLETQYF. The DNA of the CDR3 is TGTGCTAGTGGTCCCCGGGGGGGCTTAGAGACCCAGTACTTC. The chain carries TRBV12-5 and TRBJ2-5, with 8 bases matching TRBD2. CDR1 LGHNT and CDR2 FRNRAP come from the germline V gene. The CDR3 length is 14 residues. V lost 5 bases and J lost 4; bases outside the gene matches: 6.

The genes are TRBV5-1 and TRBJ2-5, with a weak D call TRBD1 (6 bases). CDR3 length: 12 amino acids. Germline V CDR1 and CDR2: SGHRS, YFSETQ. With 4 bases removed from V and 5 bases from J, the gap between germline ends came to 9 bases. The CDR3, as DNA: TGCGCCAGCAGCAGACAGGAGGAGACCCAGTACTTC. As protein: CASSRQEETQYF.

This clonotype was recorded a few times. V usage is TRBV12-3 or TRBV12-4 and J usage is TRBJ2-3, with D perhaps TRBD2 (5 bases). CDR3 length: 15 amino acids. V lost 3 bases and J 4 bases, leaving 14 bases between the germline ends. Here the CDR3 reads CASSFQLVAPDTQYF. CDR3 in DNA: TGTGCCAGCAGTTTTCAGTTAGTAGCGCCAGATACGCAGTATTTT.

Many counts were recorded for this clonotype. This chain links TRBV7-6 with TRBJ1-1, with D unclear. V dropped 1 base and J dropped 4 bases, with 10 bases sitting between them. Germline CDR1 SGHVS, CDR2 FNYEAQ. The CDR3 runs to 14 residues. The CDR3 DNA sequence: TGTGCCAGCAGCTTAGGGTCCACGGGCACTGAAGCTTTCTTT. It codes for CASSLGSTGTEAFF.

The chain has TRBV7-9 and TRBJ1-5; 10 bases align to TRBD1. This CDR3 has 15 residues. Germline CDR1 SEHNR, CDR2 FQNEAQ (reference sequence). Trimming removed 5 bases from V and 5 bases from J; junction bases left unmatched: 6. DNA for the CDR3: TGTGCCAGCAGCCCCGTAGGACAGGGGGATCAGCCCCAGCATTTT. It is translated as CASSPVGQGDQPQHF.

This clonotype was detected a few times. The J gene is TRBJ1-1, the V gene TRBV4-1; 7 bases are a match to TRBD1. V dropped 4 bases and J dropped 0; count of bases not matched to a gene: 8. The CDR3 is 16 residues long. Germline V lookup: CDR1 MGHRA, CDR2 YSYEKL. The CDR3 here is CASSPPDRPLNTEAFF. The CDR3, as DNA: TGCGCCAGCAGCCCTCCGGACAGGCCCTTGAACACTGAAGCTTTCTTT.

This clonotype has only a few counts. The CDR3 is CATSSERGTGELFF. For the CDR3, the DNA is TGTGCCACCAGCAGCGAAAGGGGCACCGGGGAGCTGTTTTTT. The gene calls are TRBV15 and TRBJ2-2; TRBD1 is a possible D gene (5 bases). The CDR3 has 14 residues. With 3 bases removed from V and 4 bases from J, the gap between germline ends came to 9 bases. CDR1 is LNHNV, CDR2 YYDKDF, per germline (reference sequence).

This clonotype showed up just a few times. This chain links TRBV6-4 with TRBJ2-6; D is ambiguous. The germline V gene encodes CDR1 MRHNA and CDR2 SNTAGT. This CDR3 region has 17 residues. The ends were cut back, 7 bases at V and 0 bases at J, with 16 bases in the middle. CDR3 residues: CASTQTFRPSGANVLTF. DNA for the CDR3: TGTGCCAGCACCCAGACCTTTAGGCCCTCTGGGGCCAACGTCCTGACTTTC.

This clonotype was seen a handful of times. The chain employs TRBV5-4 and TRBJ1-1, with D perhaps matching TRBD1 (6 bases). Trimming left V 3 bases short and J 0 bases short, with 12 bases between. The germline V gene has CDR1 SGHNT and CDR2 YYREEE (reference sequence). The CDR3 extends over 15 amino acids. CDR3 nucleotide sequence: TGTGCCAGCAGCTACCTGGGGGACATGAACACTGAAGCTTTCTTT. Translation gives CASSYLGDMNTEAFF. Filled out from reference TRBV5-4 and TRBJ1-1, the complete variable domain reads ETGVTQSPTHLIKTRGQQVTLRCSSQSGHNTVSWYQQALGQGPQFIFQYYREEENGRGNFPPRFSGLQFPNYSSELNVNALELDDSALYLCASSYLGDMNTEAFFGQGTRLTVV.

The CDR3 loop reads CASSLGDQGYEQYF. The CDR3 DNA follows: TGTGCCAGCAGCTTAGGTGACCAAGGGTACGAGCAGTACTTC. The chain uses TRBV7-2 and TRBJ2-7; the D is unclear. Trimming removed 1 base at V and 4 bases at J, with 11 bases between. Germline loops: CDR1 SGHTA, CDR2 FQGNSA. The CDR3 covers 14 residues.

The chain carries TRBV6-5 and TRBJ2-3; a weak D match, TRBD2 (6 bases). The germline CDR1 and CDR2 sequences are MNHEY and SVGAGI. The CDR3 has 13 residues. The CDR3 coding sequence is TGTGCGTCGAGGGGACTCGGGGGAGAAACGCAGTATTTT. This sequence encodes CASRGLGGETQYF.

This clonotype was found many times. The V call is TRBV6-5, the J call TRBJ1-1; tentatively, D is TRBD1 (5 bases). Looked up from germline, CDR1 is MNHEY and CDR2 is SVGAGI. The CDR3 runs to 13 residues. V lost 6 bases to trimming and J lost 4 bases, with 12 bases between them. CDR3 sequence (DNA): TGTGCCAGCAGCTACGGGGGGAGCACTGAAGCTTTCTTT. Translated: CASSYGGSTEAFF.

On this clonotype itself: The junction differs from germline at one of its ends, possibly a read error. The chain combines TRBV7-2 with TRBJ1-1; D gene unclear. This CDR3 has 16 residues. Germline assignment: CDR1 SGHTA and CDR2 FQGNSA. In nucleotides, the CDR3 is TGTGCCAACAGCGACGCCCGGCGACCTCCGAACACTGAAGCTTTCTTT. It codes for CANSDARRPPNTEAFF.

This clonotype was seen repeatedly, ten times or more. The CDR3 DNA is TGTGCCAGCAGCCCACCCCCCGGGACTAGCGGGGGGCTTGGCACAGATACGCAGTATTTT. It specifies CASSPPPGTSGGLGTDTQYF. This chain links TRBV7-2 with TRBJ2-3; 15 bases agree with TRBD2. The CDR3 runs to 20 residues. V trimming: 5 bases; J trimming: 1 base; junction bases outside the gene matches: 13. CDR1 and CDR2 (germline): SGHTA, FQGNSA.

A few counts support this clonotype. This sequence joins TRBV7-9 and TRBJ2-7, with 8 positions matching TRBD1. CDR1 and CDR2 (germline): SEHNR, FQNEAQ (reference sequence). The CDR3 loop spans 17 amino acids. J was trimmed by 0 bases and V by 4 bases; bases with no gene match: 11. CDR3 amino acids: CASSSLSRDRTSYEQYF. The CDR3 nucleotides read TGTGCCAGCAGCTCCTTGTCCCGGGACAGGACCTCCTACGAGCAGTACTTC.